The 16 T cell receptor beta chains below were found in one sample sequenced in a study of identifying expanded T cells in peripheral blood. Profiled with immunoSEQ multiplex PCR; TCRdb holds only in-frame clones, not every one. This sample has over 45,000 clones, with over 75% found just once. Sequenced sample: blood. The receptors originated from a person aged 18-70 years in good health.

The V and J genes are TRBV10-3 and TRBJ2-3, with TRBD2 identical over 10 bases. With V trimmed by 3 bases and J by 6 bases, 12 bases remained unmatched. The CDR3 runs 17 residues. Germline V gives CDR1 ENHRY, CDR2 SYGVKD. CDR3 sequence: CAISDGGAGGPTDTQYF. CDR3 nucleotides: TGTGCCATCAGTGATGGAGGAGCGGGAGGGCCAACGGATACGCAGTATTTT.

The chain couples TRBV29-1 to TRBJ2-7; 12 bases align to TRBD2. Trimming cost V 6 bases and J 9 bases; bases outside gene matches: 9. CDR1 SQVTM and CDR2 ANQGSEA come from the germline V gene. This CDR3 contains 13 residues. Here the CDR3 reads CSVLLAGGLGQYF. CDR3 in DNA: TGCAGCGTGCTACTAGCGGGAGGCCTCGGGCAGTACTTC.

J is TRBJ2-3 and V is TRBV4-2, with 8 bases lining up with TRBD2. Per the germline V gene, CDR1 is LGHNA and CDR2 is YNFKEQ. The CDR3 runs 16 residues. J gave up 5 bases and V 4 bases, and 11 bases lay outside the gene matches. The CDR3 nucleotides read TGTGCCAGCAGCCGTTACCGGGAGGCGGGGGGAGATACGCAGTATTTT. This sequence encodes CASSRYREAGGDTQYF.

As for this clone: This same CDR3 is encoded by further DNA sequences in the sample. This chain joins TRBV7-9 and TRBJ2-7; TRBD1 might be the D (5 bases). V was cut by 5 bases and J by 0 bases, with 14 bases left in between. Germline V gene sequence: CDR1 SEHNR, CDR2 FQNEAQ (reference sequence). The CDR3 loop spans 15 amino acids. The chain's CDR3 is CASSPSDSSSYEQYF. The CDR3 DNA reads TGTGCCAGCAGCCCTTCAGACAGCAGCTCCTACGAGCAGTACTTC. Filled out from reference TRBV7-9 and TRBJ2-7, the complete variable domain reads DTGVSQNPRHKITKRGQNVTFRCDPISEHNRLYWYRQTLGQGPEFLTYFQNEAQLEKSRLLSDRFSAERPKGSFSTLEIQRTEQGDSAMYLCASSPSDSSSYEQYFGPGTRLTVT.

The chain joins TRBV7-2 to TRBJ2-1, with 9 bases aligning to TRBD1. The CDR3 is 17 amino acids. The trim removed 4 bases at V and 0 bases at J, leaving 7 bases unmatched. Germline V CDR1 and CDR2: SGHTA, FQGNSA. The CDR3 bases are TGTGCCAGCAGCTACCGGGACAGGGTCGGCTCCTACAATGAGCAGTTCTTC. Translated: CASSYRDRVGSYNEQFF.

This sequence joins TRBV29-1 and TRBJ2-1; 14 bases agree with TRBD2. CDR3 length: 15 residues. V dropped 6 bases and J dropped 4; count of bases not matched to a gene: 5. The germline V gene has CDR1 SQVTM and CDR2 ANQGSEA. CDR3 DNA: TGCAGCGTCGCAGGGACTAGCGGGGGTTACAATGAGCAGTTCTTC. Its protein product is CSVAGTSGGYNEQFF.

This clone was counted only a few times. V gene TRBV20-1 combines with J gene TRBJ1-1; TRBD1 is a possible D gene (5 bases). Germline V gene lookup returns CDR1 DFQATT and CDR2 SNEGSKA (reference sequence). The CDR3 contains 11 residues. The chain's CDR3 is CRTWQGTEAFF. The CDR3 nucleotides are TGCAGAACCTGGCAGGGCACTGAAGCTTTCTTT.

The gene calls are TRBV4-2 and TRBJ1-1, with 11 bases matching TRBD1. The CDR3 length is 17 residues. J lost 0 bases, V lost 3 bases, and 6 bases had no gene match. Germline loops: CDR1 LGHNA, CDR2 YNFKEQ. For the CDR3, the DNA is TGTGCCAGCAGCCACCGGACAGGGGGCTTCCTGAACACTGAAGCTTTCTTT. Protein: CASSHRTGGFLNTEAFF.

The chain employs TRBV2 and TRBJ2-7; D perhaps matches TRBD2 (5 bases). Trimming removed 2 bases from V and 11 bases from J, with 16 bases in between. Germline V CDR1 and CDR2: SNHLY, FYNNEI. The CDR3 totals 13 residues. CDR3 DNA sequence: TGTGCCAGCAGTGAATCGGTGACCCCCGGGGAGTACGTC. This translates into CASSESVTPGEYV.

This chain connects TRBV30 to TRBJ1-5; a possible D gene is TRBD1 (6 bases). The V and J ends lost 4 bases and 3 bases respectively, with 10 bases between them. Germline CDR1 is GTSNPN and CDR2 is SVGIG (reference sequence). The CDR3 runs to 13 residues. The CDR3 DNA sequence: TGTGCCTGGAAGGGGGGCCCCAATCAGCCCCAGCATTTT. Protein: CAWKGGPNQPQHF.

On this clone: Other DNA variants within this sample encode the same CDR3. The chain couples TRBV9 to TRBJ2-1; D is unresolved. The CDR3 contains 14 residues. Trimming took off 0 bases at V and 4 bases at J, with 8 bases between the two ends. CDR1 SGDLS and CDR2 YYNGEE come from the germline V gene. The CDR3 DNA reads TGTGCCAGCAGCGTAGTAGGAGATTACAATGAGCAGTTCTTC. As protein: CASSVVGDYNEQFF.

This rearrangement joins TRBV5-1 to TRBJ1-4; D gene uncertain. Trimming removed 0 bases at V and 8 bases at J, with 8 bases between. CDR1 SGHRS and CDR2 YFSETQ come from the germline V gene. The CDR3 sequence is 13 residues long. This chain's CDR3 is CASSLAADEKLFF. CDR3 coding DNA: TGCGCCAGCAGCTTGGCTGCGGACGAAAAACTGTTTTTT.

The V call is TRBV11-2, the J call TRBJ2-3; D gene unclear. Germline CDR1 and CDR2: SGHAT and FQNNGV. The V end lost 3 bases, the J end lost 6 bases, and 4 bases lay between the germline ends. This CDR3 has 11 amino acids. CDR3 residues: CASSFMDTQYF. The CDR3 DNA follows: TGTGCCAGCAGCTTCATGGATACGCAGTATTTT.

This clone was recorded a few times. The V call is TRBV19, the J call TRBJ1-2; D perhaps matches TRBD1 (5 bases). V was pared by 5 bases and J by 4 bases, with 11 bases between. Germline CDR1 is LNHDA and CDR2 is SQIVND (reference sequence). This CDR3 has 13 residues. The CDR3 coding sequence is TGTGCCAGTAGTGCGGGACTCCCCTATGGCTACACCTTC. Its protein product is CASSAGLPYGYTF.

The chain combines TRBV7-6 with TRBJ2-5; 7 positions match TRBD2. Germline V gene data show CDR1 as SGHVS and CDR2 as FNYEAQ. The CDR3 has 14 residues. Unmatched junction bases numbered 5, after V lost 2 bases and J lost 5 bases. In DNA, the CDR3 is TGTGCCAGCAGCTTAAACCAGGGAGGGGAGACCCAGTACTTC. Encoded protein: CASSLNQGGETQYF. Looking up the rest from reference TRBV7-6 and TRBJ2-5 gives the full variable domain: GAGVSQSPRYKVTKRGQDVALRCDPISGHVSLYWYRQALGQGPEFLTYFNYEAQQDKSGLPNDRFSAERPEGSISTLTIQRTEQRDSAMYRCASSLNQGGETQYFGPGTRLLVL.

The chain has TRBV5-4 and TRBJ1-2; tentatively, D is TRBD1 (5 bases). Trimming cost V 5 bases and J 3 bases, with 14 bases left between them. This CDR3 has 14 residues. Germline V lookup: CDR1 SGHNT, CDR2 YYREEE (reference sequence). The CDR3 nucleotides are TGTGCCAGCAGTCCGCGGGGGAAAGACTATGGCTACACCTTC. It is translated as CASSPRGKDYGYTF.